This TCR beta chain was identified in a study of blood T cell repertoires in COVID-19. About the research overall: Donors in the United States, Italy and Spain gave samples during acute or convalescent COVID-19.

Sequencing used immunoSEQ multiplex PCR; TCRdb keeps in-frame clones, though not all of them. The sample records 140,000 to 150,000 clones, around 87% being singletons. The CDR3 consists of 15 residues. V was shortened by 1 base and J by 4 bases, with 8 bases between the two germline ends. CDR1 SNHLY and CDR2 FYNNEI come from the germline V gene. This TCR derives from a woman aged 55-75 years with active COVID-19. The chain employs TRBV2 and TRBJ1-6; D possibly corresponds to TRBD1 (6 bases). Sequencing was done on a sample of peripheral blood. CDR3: CASSEVGQYNSPLHF. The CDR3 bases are TGTGCCAGCAGTGAAGTAGGACAGTATAATTCACCCCTCCACTTT.